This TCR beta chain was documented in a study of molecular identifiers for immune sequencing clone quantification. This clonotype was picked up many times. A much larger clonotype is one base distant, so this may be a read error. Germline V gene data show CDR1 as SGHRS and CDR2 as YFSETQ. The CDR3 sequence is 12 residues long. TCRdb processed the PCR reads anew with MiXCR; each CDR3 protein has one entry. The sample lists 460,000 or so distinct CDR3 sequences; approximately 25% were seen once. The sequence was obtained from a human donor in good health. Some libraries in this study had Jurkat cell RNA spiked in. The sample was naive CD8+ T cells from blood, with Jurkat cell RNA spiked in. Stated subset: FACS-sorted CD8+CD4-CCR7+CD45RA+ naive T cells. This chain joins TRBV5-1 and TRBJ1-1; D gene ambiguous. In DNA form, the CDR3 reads TGTGCCAGCAGCTGGGGGAACACTGAAGCTTTCTTT. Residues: CASSWGNTEAFF.